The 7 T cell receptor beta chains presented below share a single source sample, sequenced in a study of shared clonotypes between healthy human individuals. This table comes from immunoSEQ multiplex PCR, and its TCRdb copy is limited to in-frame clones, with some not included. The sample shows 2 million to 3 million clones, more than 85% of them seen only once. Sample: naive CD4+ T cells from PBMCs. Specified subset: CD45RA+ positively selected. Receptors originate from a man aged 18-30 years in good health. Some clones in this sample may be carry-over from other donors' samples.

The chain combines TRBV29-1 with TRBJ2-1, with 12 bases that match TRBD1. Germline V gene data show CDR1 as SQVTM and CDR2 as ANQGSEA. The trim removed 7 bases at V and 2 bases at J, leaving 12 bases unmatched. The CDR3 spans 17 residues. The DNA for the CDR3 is TGCAGCGGGAAGGGACAGGGGGCTAGCGGAGCCTACAATGAGCAGTTCTTC. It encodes CSGKGQGASGAYNEQFF.

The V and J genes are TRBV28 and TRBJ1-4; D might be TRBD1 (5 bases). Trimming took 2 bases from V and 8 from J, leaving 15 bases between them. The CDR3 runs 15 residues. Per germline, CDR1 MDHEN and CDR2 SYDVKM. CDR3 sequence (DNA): TGTGCCAGCAGTTTACCCGGGGGTCGGGGCGAAAAACTGTTTTTT. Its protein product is CASSLPGGRGEKLFF.

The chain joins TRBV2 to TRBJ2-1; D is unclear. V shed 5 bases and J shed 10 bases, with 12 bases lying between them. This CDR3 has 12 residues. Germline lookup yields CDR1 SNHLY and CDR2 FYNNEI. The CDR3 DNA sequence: TGTGCCAGCAGTAGGATGGAACTCGAGCAGTTCTTC. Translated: CASSRMELEQFF.

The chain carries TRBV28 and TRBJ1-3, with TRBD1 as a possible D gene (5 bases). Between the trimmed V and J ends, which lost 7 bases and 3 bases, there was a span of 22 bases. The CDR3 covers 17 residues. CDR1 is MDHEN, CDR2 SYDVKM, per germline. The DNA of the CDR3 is TGTGCCAGCACCAACTTAGGAGGGGCACTGATTGGAAACACCATATATTTT. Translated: CASTNLGGALIGNTIYF.

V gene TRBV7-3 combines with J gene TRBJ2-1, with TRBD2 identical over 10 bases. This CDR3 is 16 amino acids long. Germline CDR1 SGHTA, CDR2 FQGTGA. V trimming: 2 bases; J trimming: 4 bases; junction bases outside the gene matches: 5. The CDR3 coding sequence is TGTGCCAGCAGCTTAGCGACTAGCGGGCCGTACAATGAGCAGTTCTTC. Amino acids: CASSLATSGPYNEQFF.

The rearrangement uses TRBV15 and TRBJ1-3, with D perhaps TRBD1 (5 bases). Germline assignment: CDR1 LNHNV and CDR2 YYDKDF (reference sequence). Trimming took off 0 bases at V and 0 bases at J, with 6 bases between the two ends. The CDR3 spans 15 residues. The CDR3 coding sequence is TGTGCCACCAGCAGAGACCAGGGCTCTGGAAACACCATATATTTT. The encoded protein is CATSRDQGSGNTIYF.

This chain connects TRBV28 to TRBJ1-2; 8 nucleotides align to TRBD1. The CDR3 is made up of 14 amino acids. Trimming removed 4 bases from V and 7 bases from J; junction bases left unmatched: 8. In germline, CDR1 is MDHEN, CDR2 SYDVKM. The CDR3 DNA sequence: TGTGCCAGCAGTTCTATACAGGGGGAACGTGGCTACACCTTC. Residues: CASSSIQGERGYTF.